The text below deals with one T cell receptor beta chain. Its antigen is unknown. No much larger clone is present one base from it, and per-base qualities are unavailable. A distance of 13 bases separates the germline ends of V and J, which lose 4 bases and 0 bases respectively. The cysteine opens and the phenylalanine closes a CDR3 of 15 amino acids. Kept here is only the CDR3 DNA, which spans 45 bases and is read in frame from base 1. CDR1 LGHNA and CDR2 YNFKEQ were looked up in the germline V gene. TCRbeta CDR3 regions were amplified from genomic DNA by means of the immunoSEQ Assay, a bias-controlled multiplex PCR. From the authors' description of their analysis: Nucleated cell counts per sample were estimated from amplification of reference gene primers within the assay. To quantify the absolute abundance of each unique TCRbeta CDR3 rearrangement, sequence reads were collapsed and filtered. For each sample, productive Simpson clonality was calculated as the square root of Simpson's diversity index across productive rearrangements. TCRdb took this table from immuneACCESS and kept in-frame rearrangements with V and J called. Such tables lack part of the clones; where checked against another copy, unresolved V genes explain under half of the gap, and the rest is unexplained. Clonal size and the V and J genes are those of that table, whereas D and trimming came from the DNA. The sample profile shows some 170,000 clones; about 87% of them were found once. The ten top clones hold roughly an eighth of the sample.

This sample stems from a study of blood T cell repertoires in COVID-19 (dated by TCRdb to about 2020). With regard to the full study: The collaborator samples originated in the United States, Italy and Spain and spanned the acute and convalescent phases of COVID-19. The dataset comprised deeply sampled blood TCRbeta repertoires from subjects exposed to, actively infected with, or recovered from COVID-19. The prospective study material was composed of cDNA or gDNA derived from T cells, B-cell-depleted T cells, or PBMCs. Nearly every sample came with metadata listing a de-identified subject ID, COVID-19 status, age in years and sex. A freely available public database, intended as a resource for researchers studying the immune response to SARS-CoV-2, is where the repertoires were released. Samples were obtained from the ongoing ImmuneRACE study (first 160 participants) and from 1,000 to 1,500 subjects provided by 6 global collaborators. HLA class I and class II types, where available, came from metadata supplied by the sample provider rather than from assay-based typing.

Findings and caveats that apply to the study as a whole: Clinical and demographic metadata were provided uncurated, with the amount varying by source and participant.

One collaborating source in Seattle enrolled patients while the patients were actively infected and followed the patients over time throughout the course of disease. Each collaborating institution followed its own protocols to collect whole blood in K2EDTA tubes. Collaborator samples were shipped for TCRbeta analysis as frozen whole blood, isolated PBMCs, or DNA extracted from either sample type. The source of this sequence is an older woman with COVID-19, enrolled during active disease. Sequenced: peripheral blood. The sequence joins TRBV4-2 to TRBJ2-7; tentative D gene TRBD1, with 5 bases matching. The CDR3 is CASSRQAGSSYEQYF. The DNA is TGTGCCAGCAGCCGACAAGCAGGGTCCTCCTACGAGCAGTACTTC.